The rows below give T cell receptor beta chains drawn from one sample of a study of blood T cell repertoires in COVID-19. Produced via immunoSEQ multiplex PCR; TCRdb's table is partial and in-frame only. The table includes 50,000 to 70,000 clones, more than 85% detected once. What was sequenced was peripheral blood. The receptors shown here come from a human donor with active COVID-19. The donor label of this sample is uncertain. CDR3s include the opening cysteine and the closing phenylalanine or tryptophan. The D gene is left open where the match is weak. Expanded clones get a size class; other rows say once, few or many, or leave the size out.

d_call | j_call | clone_size | v_call | cdr3_length | cdr3_aa | cdr3_nt
TRBD1 | TRBJ1-2 | - | TRBV18 | 16 | CASSPMGQGGNYGYTF | TGTGCCAGCTCACCCATGGGACAGGGAGGGAACTATGGCTACACCTTC
TRBD2 | TRBJ2-3 | - | TRBV4-2 | 15 | CASSQTSGRADTQYF | TGTGCCAGCAGCCAGACTAGCGGGAGAGCAGATACGCAGTATTTT
- | TRBJ2-7 | - | TRBV30 | 11 | CAWSVPPQVYF | TGTGCCTGGAGTGTACCACCCCAGGTTTACTTC
TRBD1 | TRBJ2-7 | - | TRBV29-1 | 14 | CSVRDSSFSYEQYF | TGCAGCGTTCGGGACAGTAGCTTCTCCTACGAGCAGTACTTC
- | TRBJ2-2 | - | TRBV11-3 | 17 | CASTINRDSKNTGELFF | TGTGCCAGCACGATAAACCGGGACTCCAAGAACACCGGGGAGCTGTTTTTT
- | TRBJ2-7 | - | TRBV6-4 | 14 | CASSDSEETYEQYF | TGTGCCAGCAGTGACTCAGAGGAAACCTACGAGCAGTACTTC
- | TRBJ2-1 | - | TRBV19 | 14 | CASSTGQSYNEQFF | TGTGCCAGTAGTACTGGACAGAGCTACAATGAGCAGTTCTTC
- | TRBJ1-3 | many | TRBV5-4 | 18 | CASSWGLGAGGSGNTIYF | TGTGCCAGCAGCTGGGGTTTAGGGGCCGGGGGCTCTGGAAACACCATATATTTT
- | TRBJ2-7 | - | TRBV9 | 16 | CASSVGEGGDSYEQYF | TGTGCCAGCAGCGTAGGAGAAGGGGGAGACTCCTACGAGCAGTACTTC
TRBD2 | TRBJ2-2 | - | TRBV19 | 15 | CASNPPAGRAGELFF | TGTGCCAGTAACCCCCCGGCAGGGAGGGCCGGGGAGCTGTTTTTT
- | TRBJ2-1 | - | TRBV3-1/TRBV3-2 | 13 | CASSPREYGEQFF | TGTGCCAGCAGCCCCCGGGAGTACGGTGAGCAGTTCTTC
- | TRBJ2-2 | - | TRBV19 | 15 | CASSEGSLGVRELFF | TGTGCCAGTAGTGAAGGTAGTCTTGGAGTTAGGGAGCTGTTTTTT
TRBD1 | TRBJ1-5 | - | TRBV20-1 | 14 | CSAGGQGANQPQHF | TGCAGTGCTGGTGGACAGGGGGCCAATCAGCCCCAGCATTTT